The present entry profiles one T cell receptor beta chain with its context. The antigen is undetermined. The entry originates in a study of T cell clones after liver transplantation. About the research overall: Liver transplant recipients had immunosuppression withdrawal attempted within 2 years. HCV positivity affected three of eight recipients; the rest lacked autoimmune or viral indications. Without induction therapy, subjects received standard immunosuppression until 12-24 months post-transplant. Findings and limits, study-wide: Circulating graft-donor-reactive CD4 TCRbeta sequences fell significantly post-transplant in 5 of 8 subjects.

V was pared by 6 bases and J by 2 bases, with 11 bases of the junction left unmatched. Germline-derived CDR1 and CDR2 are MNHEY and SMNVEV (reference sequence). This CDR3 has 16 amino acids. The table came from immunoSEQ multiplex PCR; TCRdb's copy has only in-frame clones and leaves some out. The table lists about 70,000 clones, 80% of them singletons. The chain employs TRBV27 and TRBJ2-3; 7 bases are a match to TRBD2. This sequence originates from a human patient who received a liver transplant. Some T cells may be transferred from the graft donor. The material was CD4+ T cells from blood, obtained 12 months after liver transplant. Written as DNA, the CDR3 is TGTGCCAGCAGACCCCTGACGGGAGGCATCACAGATACGCAGTATTTT. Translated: CASRPLTGGITDTQYF.